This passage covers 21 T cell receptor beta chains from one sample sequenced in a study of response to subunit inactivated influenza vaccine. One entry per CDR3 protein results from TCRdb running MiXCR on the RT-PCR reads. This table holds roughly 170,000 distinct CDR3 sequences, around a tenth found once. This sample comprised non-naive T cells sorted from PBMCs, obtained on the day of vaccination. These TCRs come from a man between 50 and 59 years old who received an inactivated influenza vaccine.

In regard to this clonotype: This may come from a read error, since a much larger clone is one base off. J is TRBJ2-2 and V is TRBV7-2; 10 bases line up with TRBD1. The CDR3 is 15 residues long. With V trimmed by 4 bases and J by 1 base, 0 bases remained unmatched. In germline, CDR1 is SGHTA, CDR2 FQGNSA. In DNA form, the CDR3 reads TGTGCCAGCAGCTGGGACAGGGGGAACACCGGGGAGCTGTTTTTT. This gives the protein CASSWDRGNTGELFF.

CDR3 amino acids: CASPAGSYEQYF. CDR3 DNA: TGTGCCAGTCCAGCGGGAAGCTACGAGCAGTACTTC. The chain employs TRBV6-5 and TRBJ2-7; 7 nucleotides match TRBD2. Trimming removed 9 bases from V and 3 bases from J; junction bases left unmatched: 5. The CDR3 is 12 amino acids. From germline, CDR1 is MNHEY and CDR2 SVGAGI.

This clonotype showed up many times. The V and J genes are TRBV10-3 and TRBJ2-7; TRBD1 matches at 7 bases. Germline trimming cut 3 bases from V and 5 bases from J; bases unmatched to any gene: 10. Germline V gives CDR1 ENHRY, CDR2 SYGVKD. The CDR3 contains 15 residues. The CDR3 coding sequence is TGTGCCATCAGTGACTCGACAGGGTTAGTCAACGAGCAGTACTTC. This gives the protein CAISDSTGLVNEQYF.

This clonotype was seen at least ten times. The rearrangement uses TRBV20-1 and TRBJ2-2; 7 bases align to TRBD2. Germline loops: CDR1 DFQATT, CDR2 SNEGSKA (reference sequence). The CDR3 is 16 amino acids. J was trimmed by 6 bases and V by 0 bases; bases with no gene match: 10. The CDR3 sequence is CSARDVREGSPGELFF. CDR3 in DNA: TGCAGTGCTAGAGATGTAAGGGAGGGGTCCCCCGGGGAGCTGTTTTTT.

DNA of the CDR3: TGTGCCAGCAGTTACCGGGGAGCAGGTGAAGCTTTCTTT. Translation: CASSYRGAGEAFF. The chain combines TRBV6-5 with TRBJ1-1; D uncertain. The CDR3 has 13 amino acids. V was clipped by 2 bases and J by 7 bases, with 11 bases between them. Looked up from germline, CDR1 is MNHEY and CDR2 is SVGAGI.

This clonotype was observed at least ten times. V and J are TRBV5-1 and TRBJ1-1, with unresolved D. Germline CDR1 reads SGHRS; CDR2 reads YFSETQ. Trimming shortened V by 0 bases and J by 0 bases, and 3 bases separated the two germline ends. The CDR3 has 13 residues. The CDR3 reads CASSLALNTEAFF. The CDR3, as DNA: TGCGCCAGCAGCTTGGCTCTGAACACTGAAGCTTTCTTT.

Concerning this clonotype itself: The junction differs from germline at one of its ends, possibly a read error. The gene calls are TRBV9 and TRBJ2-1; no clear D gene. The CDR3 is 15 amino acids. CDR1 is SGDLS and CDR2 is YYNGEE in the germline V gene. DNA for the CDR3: TGTGCCAACAGCGTAGAGTCCAGCTCCTACAATGAGCAGTTCTTC. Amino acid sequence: CANSVESSSYNEQFF.

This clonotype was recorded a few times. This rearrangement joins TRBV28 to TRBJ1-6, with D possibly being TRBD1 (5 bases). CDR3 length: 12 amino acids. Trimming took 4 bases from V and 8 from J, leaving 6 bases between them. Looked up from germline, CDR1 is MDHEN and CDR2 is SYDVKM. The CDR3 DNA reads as TGTGCCAGCAGTTCACAGGATTCACCCCTCCACTTT. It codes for CASSSQDSPLHF.

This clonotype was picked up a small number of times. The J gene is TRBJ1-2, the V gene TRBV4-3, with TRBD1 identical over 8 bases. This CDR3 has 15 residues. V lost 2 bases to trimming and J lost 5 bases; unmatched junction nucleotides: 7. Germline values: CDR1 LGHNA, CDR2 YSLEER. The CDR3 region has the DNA TGCGCCAGCAGCCAAACAGGGGGAAAAGGGTATGGCTACACCTTC. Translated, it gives CASSQTGGKGYGYTF.

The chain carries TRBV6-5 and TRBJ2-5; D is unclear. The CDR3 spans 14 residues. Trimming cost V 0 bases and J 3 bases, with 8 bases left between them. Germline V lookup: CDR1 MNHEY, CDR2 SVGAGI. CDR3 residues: CASSYSIGEETQYF. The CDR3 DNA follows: TGTGCCAGCAGTTACTCGATTGGGGAAGAGACCCAGTACTTC.

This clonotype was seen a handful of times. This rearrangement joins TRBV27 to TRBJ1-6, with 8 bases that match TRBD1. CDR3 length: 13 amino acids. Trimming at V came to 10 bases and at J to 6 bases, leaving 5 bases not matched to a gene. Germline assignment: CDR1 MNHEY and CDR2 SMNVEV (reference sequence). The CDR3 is CATSGQVNSPLHF. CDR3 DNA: TGTGCCACCTCGGGACAGGTTAATTCACCCCTCCACTTT.

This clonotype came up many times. The DNA of the CDR3 is TGCAGTGCTAGAAAGACAGGGACCCAAGAGACCCAGTACTTC. This encodes CSARKTGTQETQYF. The rearrangement links TRBV20-1 to TRBJ2-5, with TRBD1 matching 7 bases. The J segment lost 1 base and the V segment lost 2 bases, leaving 4 bases of the junction unmatched. CDR3 length: 14 amino acids. The V gene's germline CDR1 is DFQATT and CDR2 SNEGSKA (reference sequence).

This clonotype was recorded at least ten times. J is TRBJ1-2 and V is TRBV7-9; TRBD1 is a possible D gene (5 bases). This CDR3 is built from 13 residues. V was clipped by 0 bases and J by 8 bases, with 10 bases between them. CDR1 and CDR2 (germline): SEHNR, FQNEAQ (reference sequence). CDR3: CASSLALGDGYTF. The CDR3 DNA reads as TGTGCCAGCAGCTTAGCGCTTGGGGACGGCTACACCTTC. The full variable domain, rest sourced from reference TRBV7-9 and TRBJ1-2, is DTGVSQNPRHKITKRGQNVTFRCDPISEHNRLYWYRQTLGQGPEFLTYFQNEAQLEKSRLLSDRFSAERPKGSFSTLEIQRTEQGDSAMYLCASSLALGDGYTFGSGTRLTVV.

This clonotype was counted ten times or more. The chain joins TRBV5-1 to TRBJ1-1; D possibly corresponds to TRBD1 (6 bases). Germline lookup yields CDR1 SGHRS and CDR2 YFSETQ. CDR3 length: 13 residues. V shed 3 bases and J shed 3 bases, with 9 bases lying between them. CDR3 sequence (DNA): TGCGCCAGCAGCTATCAGGGGCACACTGAAGCTTTCTTT. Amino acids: CASSYQGHTEAFF.

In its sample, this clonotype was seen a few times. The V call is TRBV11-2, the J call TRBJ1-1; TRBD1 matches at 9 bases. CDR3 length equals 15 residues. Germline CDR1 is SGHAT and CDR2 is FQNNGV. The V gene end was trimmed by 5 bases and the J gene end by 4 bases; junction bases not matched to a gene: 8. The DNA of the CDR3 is TGTGCCAGCAGCCCCCGGACAGGGGCGGTCACTGAAGCTTTCTTT. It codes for CASSPRTGAVTEAFF.

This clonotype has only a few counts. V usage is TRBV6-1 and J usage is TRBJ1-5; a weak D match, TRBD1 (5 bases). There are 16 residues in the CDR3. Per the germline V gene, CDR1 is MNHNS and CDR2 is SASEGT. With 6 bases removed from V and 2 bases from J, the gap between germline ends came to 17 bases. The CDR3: CASRRAQGDGNQPQHF. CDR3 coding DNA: TGTGCCAGCAGGAGAGCCCAGGGCGACGGCAATCAGCCCCAGCATTTT.

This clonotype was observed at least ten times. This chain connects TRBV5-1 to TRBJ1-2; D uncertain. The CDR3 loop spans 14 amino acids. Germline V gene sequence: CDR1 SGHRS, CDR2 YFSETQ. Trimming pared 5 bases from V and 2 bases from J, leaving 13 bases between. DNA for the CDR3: TGCGCCAGCAGTAGAGGGTTGGAAAACTATGGCTACACCTTC. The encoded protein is CASSRGLENYGYTF. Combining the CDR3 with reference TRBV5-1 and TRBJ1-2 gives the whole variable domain KAGVTQTPRYLIKTRGQQVTLSCSPISGHRSVSWYQQTPGQGLQFLFEYFSETQRNKGNFPGRFSGRQFSNSRSEMNVSTLELGDSALYLCASSRGLENYGYTFGSGTRLTVV.

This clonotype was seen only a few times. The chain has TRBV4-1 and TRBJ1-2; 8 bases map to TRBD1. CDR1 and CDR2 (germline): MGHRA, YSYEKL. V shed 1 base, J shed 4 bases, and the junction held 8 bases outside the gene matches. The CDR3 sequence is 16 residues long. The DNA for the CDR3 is TGCGCCAGCAGCCAAGCACCAGGGGGCGCAGGCTATGGCTACACCTTC. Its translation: CASSQAPGGAGYGYTF.

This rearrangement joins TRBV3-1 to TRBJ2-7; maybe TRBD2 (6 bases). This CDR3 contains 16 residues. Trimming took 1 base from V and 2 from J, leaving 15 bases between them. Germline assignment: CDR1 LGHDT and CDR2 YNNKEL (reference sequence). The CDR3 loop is CASSQGEGRIPYEQYF. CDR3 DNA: TGTGCCAGCAGCCAAGGGGAAGGGAGGATTCCCTACGAGCAGTACTTC.

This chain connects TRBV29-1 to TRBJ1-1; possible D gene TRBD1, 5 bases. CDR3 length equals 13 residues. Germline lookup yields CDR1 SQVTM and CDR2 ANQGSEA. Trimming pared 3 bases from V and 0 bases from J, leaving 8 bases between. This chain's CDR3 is CSVEDILNTEAFF. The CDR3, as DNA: TGCAGCGTTGAGGACATCTTGAACACTGAAGCTTTCTTT.

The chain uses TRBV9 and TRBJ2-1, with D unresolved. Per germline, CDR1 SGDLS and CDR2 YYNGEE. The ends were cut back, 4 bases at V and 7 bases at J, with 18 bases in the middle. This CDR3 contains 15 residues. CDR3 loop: CASSPRLGVRNEQFF. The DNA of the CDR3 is TGTGCCAGCAGCCCCCGGTTAGGAGTGAGGAATGAGCAGTTCTTC.